These 31 T cell receptor beta chains originate from one sample sequenced in a study of cytomegalovirus exposure and HLA in healthy donors. The PCR made use of 60 Vbeta and 13 Jbeta primers. The method was immunoSEQ multiplex PCR; TCRdb's version includes in-frame clones alone and lacks a portion of them. The sample contains roughly 170,000 clones, 77% of which appear only once. What was sequenced was PBMCs. These receptors were obtained from a woman in her twenties or thirties in good health and CMV-seropositive.

The V gene is TRBV10-1, the J gene TRBJ1-1, with TRBD1 as a possible D gene (6 bases). V was pared by 1 base and J by 1 base, with 10 bases between. Per the germline V gene, CDR1 is WNHNN and CDR2 is SYGVQD (reference sequence). The CDR3 extends over 15 amino acids. CDR3 in amino acids: CASSELKQGNTEAFF. For the CDR3, the DNA is TGCGCCAGCAGTGAGTTAAAACAGGGGAACACTGAAGCTTTCTTT.

The chain uses TRBV9 and TRBJ2-1; D uncertain. CDR1 and CDR2 (germline): SGDLS, YYNGEE. The CDR3 runs to 14 residues. With 2 bases removed from V and 5 bases from J, the gap between germline ends came to 11 bases. The CDR3 nucleotides read TGTGCCAGCAGCGTTCCGACTTATAACAATGAGCAGTTCTTC. Translating gives CASSVPTYNNEQFF. The full variable domain, completed using reference TRBV9 and TRBJ2-1, is DSGVTQTPKHLITATGQRVTLRCSPRSGDLSVYWYQQSLDQGLQFLIQYYNGEERAKGNILERFSAQQFPDLHSELNLSSLELGDSALYFCASSVPTYNNEQFFGPGTRLTVL.

The chain has TRBV9 and TRBJ1-1; D remains ambiguous. Germline CDR1 reads SGDLS; CDR2 reads YYNGEE. Trimming removed 1 base from V and 0 bases from J, with 10 bases in between. CDR3 length equals 15 residues. This CDR3 is CASSVLLGVNTEAFF. CDR3 in DNA: TGTGCCAGCAGCGTACTCTTGGGAGTGAACACTGAAGCTTTCTTT.

CDR3 in amino acids: CASSQGQETNEKLFF. The CDR3 region has the DNA TGTGCCAGCAGCCAGGGGCAGGAAACTAATGAAAAACTGTTTTTT. J is TRBJ1-4 and V is TRBV7-9, with D perhaps TRBD1 (6 bases). Trimming pared 5 bases from V and 1 base from J, leaving 11 bases between. The CDR3 loop spans 15 amino acids. Germline V CDR1 and CDR2: SEHNR, FQNEAQ (reference sequence).

This clone appeared a single time. This chain joins TRBV28 and TRBJ2-7; D not resolved. CDR3 length: 15 amino acids. V was pared by 6 bases and J by 2 bases, with 17 bases between. CDR1 and CDR2 (germline): MDHEN, SYDVKM. CDR3 sequence reads: CASRPPPGTAYEQYF. CDR3 bases: TGTGCCAGCAGGCCACCCCCAGGTACCGCCTACGAGCAGTACTTC.

This clone has more than one count but fewer than ten. The chain couples TRBV9 to TRBJ2-7, with TRBD1 matching 8 bases. Germline trimming cut 3 bases from V and 3 bases from J; bases unmatched to any gene: 5. The CDR3 spans 14 residues. Germline CDR1 reads SGDLS; CDR2 reads YYNGEE. The CDR3 DNA is TGTGCCAGCAGCGCGGGACAGGCGGTCTACGAGCAGTACTTC. Its protein is CASSAGQAVYEQYF.

The V and J genes are TRBV10-3 and TRBJ1-1; D uncertain. The V and J ends lost 0 bases and 6 bases respectively, with 14 bases between them. CDR3 size: 15 residues. CDR1 is ENHRY and CDR2 is SYGVKD in the germline V gene. The CDR3, as DNA: TGTGCCATCAGTGAGTCTAAGACAATAAACTCTGAAGCTTTCTTT. This encodes CAISESKTINSEAFF.

The genes are TRBV5-1 and TRBJ2-3, with 12 bases aligning to TRBD2. Trimming at V came to 4 bases and at J to 4 bases, leaving 7 bases not matched to a gene. The germline V gene has CDR1 SGHRS and CDR2 YFSETQ. The CDR3 runs to 16 residues. The CDR3 coding sequence is TGCGCCAGCAGCCCGAGGACTAGCGGGATCGCAGATACGCAGTATTTT. This translates into CASSPRTSGIADTQYF.

This clone was observed a single time. The CDR3, as DNA: TGTGCCATCAGTCAGACAGGGAACCAGCCCCAGCATTTT. Translating it yields CAISQTGNQPQHF. The chain is built from TRBV10-3 and TRBJ1-5, with 7 nucleotides matching TRBD1. The CDR3 runs 13 residues. V gave up 5 bases and J gave up 7 bases; unmatched junction bases: 5. The germline V gene has CDR1 ENHRY and CDR2 SYGVKD.

V usage is TRBV5-5 and J usage is TRBJ2-1; a weak D match, TRBD2 (6 bases). The CDR3 covers 16 residues. Germline loops: CDR1 SGHKS, CDR2 YYEKEE (reference sequence). Trimming stripped 0 bases from V and 1 base from J, with 11 bases between. As DNA, the CDR3 is TGTGCCAGCAGCTTGGGTGGGACTGGATCCTACAATGAGCAGTTCTTC. Translation gives CASSLGGTGSYNEQFF.

This sequence joins TRBV19 and TRBJ2-7, with D perhaps TRBD1 (6 bases). The CDR3 totals 13 residues. The ends were cut back, 5 bases at V and 2 bases at J, with 10 bases in the middle. The germline V gene encodes CDR1 LNHDA and CDR2 SQIVND (reference sequence). Here the CDR3 DNA reads TGTGCCAGTAGTCAACAGGGCACCTACGAGCAGTACTTC. Translation: CASSQQGTYEQYF.

This clone has only a few counts. The J gene is TRBJ2-7, the V gene TRBV9; D is possibly TRBD2 (6 bases). CDR3 size: 15 residues. CDR1 and CDR2 from the germline V gene are SGDLS and YYNGEE. The V end was cut by 2 bases, the J end by 1 base, with 13 bases between. The chain's CDR3 is CASSVEGEGSYEQYF. CDR3 coding DNA: TGTGCCAGCAGCGTGGAGGGAGAAGGATCCTACGAGCAGTACTTC.

The gene calls are TRBV7-3 and TRBJ2-2, with TRBD2 identical over 11 bases. Germline CDR1 is SGHTA and CDR2 is FQGTGA. The ends lost 2 bases at V and 2 bases at J; junction bases unmatched: 1. This CDR3 has 16 residues. The CDR3 is CASSLGTSGNTGELFF. CDR3 DNA: TGTGCCAGCAGCTTAGGGACTAGCGGAAACACCGGGGAGCTGTTTTTT.

The chain joins TRBV27 to TRBJ2-1; D is undetermined. The CDR3 spans 11 residues. From germline, CDR1 is MNHEY and CDR2 SMNVEV (reference sequence). Trimming took 6 bases from V and 6 from J, leaving 6 bases between them. This CDR3 is CASSLANEQFF. In nucleotides, the CDR3 is TGTGCCAGCAGCCTGGCCAATGAGCAGTTCTTC.

The chain carries TRBV7-2 and TRBJ2-7, with 7 bases aligning to TRBD1. Germline V gives CDR1 SGHTA, CDR2 FQGNSA. V was clipped by 5 bases and J by 2 bases; unmatched bases: 6. CDR3 size: 14 residues. The CDR3 reads CASSRIGTAYEQYF. CDR3 sequence (DNA): TGTGCCAGCAGCCGCATTGGGACAGCCTACGAGCAGTACTTC. The full variable domain, rest sourced from reference TRBV7-2 and TRBJ2-7, is GAGVSQSPSNKVTEKGKDVELRCDPISGHTALYWYRQSLGQGLEFLIYFQGNSAPDKSGLPSDRFSAERTGGSVSTLTIQRTQQEDSAVYLCASSRIGTAYEQYFGPGTRLTVT.

This clone was counted between two and nine times. The chain links TRBV25-1 to TRBJ2-3, with 8 nucleotides matching TRBD1. J gave up 3 bases and V 7 bases, and 9 bases lay outside the gene matches. This CDR3 is built from 15 residues. Germline V gives CDR1 MGHDK, CDR2 SYGVNS. The CDR3 protein is CASTGRQGRTDTQYF. The CDR3 DNA sequence: TGTGCCAGCACCGGTCGACAGGGGCGAACAGATACGCAGTATTTT. Full variable domain (rest looked up from reference TRBV25-1 and TRBJ2-3): EADIYQTPRYLVIGTGKKITLECSQTMGHDKMYWYQQDPGMELHLIHYSYGVNSTEKGDLSSESTVSRIRTEHFPLTLESARPSHTSQYLCASTGRQGRTDTQYFGPGTRLTVL.

This chain links TRBV5-1 with TRBJ2-7; 11 nucleotides agree with TRBD2. The V segment lost 0 bases and the J segment 4 bases; nucleotides outside the gene matches: 0. This CDR3 has 14 amino acids. CDR1 is SGHRS and CDR2 is YFSETQ in the germline V gene. CDR3 residues: CASSLASGRYEQYF. The CDR3 region has the DNA TGCGCCAGCAGCTTGGCTAGCGGGAGGTACGAGCAGTACTTC.

The chain combines TRBV6-4 with TRBJ2-1; D not certain. Germline V gives CDR1 MRHNA, CDR2 SNTAGT. The V end was cut by 6 bases, the J end by 5 bases, with 17 bases between. The CDR3 is 15 residues long. This CDR3 is CASREESATNNEQFF. CDR3 nucleotide sequence: TGTGCCAGCAGGGAAGAAAGCGCAACTAACAATGAGCAGTTCTTC.

The chain links TRBV28 to TRBJ1-1; D is unresolved. Germline loops: CDR1 MDHEN, CDR2 SYDVKM. V lost 6 bases and J lost 4, with 21 bases in between. This CDR3 region has 16 residues. The CDR3 sequence: CASSQAATLRTTEAFF. CDR3 in DNA: TGTGCCAGCAGCCAAGCGGCCACTTTACGAACCACTGAAGCTTTCTTT.

The V call is TRBV27, the J call TRBJ2-5; D remains ambiguous. The J call may be faulty, since TRBJ2-7 better matches the DNA end. This CDR3 region has 14 residues. CDR1 and CDR2 from the germline V gene are MNHEY and SMNVEV (reference sequence). CDR3 DNA sequence: TGTGCCAGCAGCCCAGTCGGAGACTCCTACGAGCAGTACTTC. Translated: CASSPVGDSYEQYF.

In DNA form, the CDR3 reads TGTGCCAGCAGCCGGGATTATGGCTACACCTTC. Its protein product is CASSRDYGYTF. The chain couples TRBV11-2 to TRBJ1-2; D gene unclear. V dropped 5 bases and J dropped 5 bases, with 6 bases sitting between them. The CDR3 is 11 amino acids. Germline V CDR1 and CDR2: SGHAT, FQNNGV. Full variable domain (outside the CDR3, taken from reference TRBV11-2 and TRBJ1-2): EAGVAQSPRYKIIEKRQSVAFWCNPISGHATLYWYQQILGQGPKLLIQFQNNGVVDDSQLPKDRFSAERLKGVDSTLKIQPAKLEDSAVYLCASSRDYGYTFGSGTRLTVV.

This clone was seen once. The rearrangement joins TRBV7-2 to TRBJ1-6, with 7 bases that match TRBD1. CDR1 is SGHTA and CDR2 is FQGNSA in the germline V gene. With 5 bases clipped from V and 7 bases from J, the junction kept 5 bases outside the gene matches. This CDR3 contains 14 residues. The CDR3 loop reads CASSIRDRNSPLHF. The CDR3 DNA follows: TGTGCCAGCAGCATCCGGGACAGAAATTCACCCCTCCACTTT.

The chain joins TRBV5-1 to TRBJ2-7, with 8 nucleotides matching TRBD2. The CDR3 totals 15 residues. J was trimmed by 5 bases and V by 4 bases; bases with no gene match: 11. CDR1 and CDR2 (germline): SGHRS, YFSETQ. The CDR3 DNA reads TGCGCCAGCAGCCTTCTGAGCGGGAGTTCAAACGAGCAGTACTTC. Translating gives CASSLLSGSSNEQYF. The full variable domain, completed using reference TRBV5-1 and TRBJ2-7, is KAGVTQTPRYLIKTRGQQVTLSCSPISGHRSVSWYQQTPGQGLQFLFEYFSETQRNKGNFPGRFSGRQFSNSRSEMNVSTLELGDSALYLCASSLLSGSSNEQYFGPGTRLTVT.

In DNA form, the CDR3 reads TGCGCCAGCAGCTGGGGTTGGACAGGCTTGGAGGAGCTGTTTTTT. Its protein is CASSWGWTGLEELFF. The chain joins TRBV5-1 to TRBJ2-2; 7 bases map to TRBD1. Germline CDR1 is SGHRS and CDR2 is YFSETQ. The V gene end was trimmed by 3 bases and the J gene end by 10 bases; junction bases not matched to a gene: 12. The length of the CDR3 is 15 residues.

Concerning this clone itself: The identical CDR3 is also encoded by other nucleotide sequences in the sample. The CDR3 loop is CASSLAYEQYF. The CDR3 DNA is TGTGCCAGCAGCCTAGCCTACGAGCAGTACTTC. The rearrangement joins TRBV5-6 to TRBJ2-7, with D unclear. CDR3 length: 11 amino acids. Per the germline V gene, CDR1 is SGHDT and CDR2 is YYEEEE. Trimming removed 4 bases at V and 2 bases at J, with 4 bases between. The entire variable domain, with the rest obtained from reference TRBV5-6 and TRBJ2-7, is as follows: DAGVTQSPTHLIKTRGQQVTLRCSPKSGHDTVSWYQQALGQGPQFIFQYYEEEERQRGNFPDRFSGHQFPNYSSELNVNALLLGDSALYLCASSLAYEQYFGPGTRLTVT.

The rearrangement joins TRBV28 to TRBJ2-7, with TRBD2 matching over 9 bases. The germline gives CDR1 MDHEN, CDR2 SYDVKM. Trimming removed 7 bases from V and 6 bases from J; junction bases left unmatched: 10. The CDR3 is 14 amino acids. The CDR3: CASTYSGLAFEQYF. CDR3 DNA sequence: TGTGCCAGCACCTACTCCGGACTAGCGTTCGAGCAGTACTTC.

The chain combines TRBV5-1 with TRBJ2-2, with 7 bases fitting TRBD1. This CDR3 spans 18 amino acids. Looked up from germline, CDR1 is SGHRS and CDR2 is YFSETQ. V shed 3 bases and J 0 bases; nucleotides not matched to a gene: 11. In DNA form, the CDR3 reads TGCGCCAGCAGCTCAGGCCCCTCAGGGGGAGCGAACACCGGGGAGCTGTTTTTT. Amino acid sequence: CASSSGPSGGANTGELFF.

This chain joins TRBV6-5 and TRBJ1-1; D not resolved. The CDR3 length is 13 residues. Trimming left V 8 bases short and J 5 bases short, with 15 bases between. Per the germline V gene, CDR1 is MNHEY and CDR2 is SVGAGI. CDR3 DNA: TGTGCCAGCGGGAGGGTGGGCTATACTGAAGCTTTCTTT. As protein: CASGRVGYTEAFF.

V and J are TRBV11-2 and TRBJ2-3, with TRBD2 as a possible D gene (6 bases). The germline V and J ends were trimmed by 7 bases and 6 bases, with 20 bases remaining between them. The CDR3 loop spans 15 amino acids. CDR1 is SGHAT, CDR2 FQNNGV, per germline. The CDR3 region is CASTKGSGVQDTQYF. As DNA, the CDR3 is TGTGCCAGCACCAAGGGGTCGGGGGTCCAGGATACGCAGTATTTT.

This chain connects TRBV9 to TRBJ1-3; D gene uncertain. CDR1 and CDR2 from the germline V gene are SGDLS and YYNGEE. The CDR3 loop spans 13 amino acids. V lost 4 bases and J lost 2, with 7 bases in between. CDR3 sequence reads: CASSSNPGNTIYF. The CDR3 region has the DNA TGTGCCAGCAGCTCTAATCCTGGAAACACCATATATTTT.

This clone appeared once. This chain joins TRBV27 and TRBJ1-5; 7 bases align to TRBD1. The germline CDR1 and CDR2 sequences are MNHEY and SMNVEV (reference sequence). V was pared by 7 bases and J by 9 bases, with 12 bases of the junction left unmatched. The CDR3 consists of 14 residues. The CDR3 here is CASKGTALVGPQHF. Here the CDR3 DNA reads TGTGCCAGCAAGGGGACAGCCCTGGTAGGGCCCCAGCATTTT.